This TCR beta chain was sequenced in a study of shared clonotypes between healthy human individuals. The study, taken as a whole, reports: The study generally estimated greater richness for naive than memory subsets.

Using immunoSEQ multiplex PCR, the repertoire was profiled, and TCRdb retains in-frame clones only, with some absent. The sample consists of under 2,500,000 clones, around 95% of them appearing once. Only Caucasian adults living in Nashville, Tennessee served as donors. The study separated CD4+ cells into CD45RA+ naive and CD45RA-negative memory subsets. On this clone: Its antigen is unidentified.

The V gene lost 8 bases and the J gene lost 4 bases, with 17 bases spanning the gap. Per the germline V gene, CDR1 is MNHEY and CDR2 is SVGAGI. This CDR3 is built from 15 residues. The origin of this receptor is a man aged 18 to 30 in good health. V is TRBV6-5 and J is TRBJ2-2, with D perhaps TRBD1 (5 bases). Sequencing used naive CD4+ T cells sorted from blood. Regarding subset: CD45RA+ positively selected. The CDR3: CASGRPGIGTGELFF. CDR3 bases: TGTGCCAGCGGAAGGCCAGGGATCGGCACCGGGGAGCTGTTTTTT.